These 27 T cell receptor beta chains came from one sample sequenced in a study of T cell repertoires in cytomegalovirus infection. No cognate antigen is known for these TCRs. TCRdb passed the reads through MiXCR, listing each CDR3 protein once. The profile shows under 30,000 distinct CDR3 sequences, about 23% of them singletons. Sequencing was performed on CD8+ T cells from cultured PBMCs, taken from culture after CMV antigen stimulation. These receptors were collected from a human donor in good health (CMV status not recorded). Some clones in this sample may be carry-over from other donors' samples.

This clonotype was counted a few times. The chain is built from TRBV4-1 and TRBJ2-5; D gene unclear. Trimming cost V 0 bases and J 5 bases, with 10 bases left between them. The CDR3 consists of 14 residues. Looked up from germline, CDR1 is MGHRA and CDR2 is YSYEKL. The CDR3 DNA reads TGCGCCAGCAGCCAAGAAGTGCGGCGGGAGACCCAGTACTTC. Translating it yields CASSQEVRRETQYF.

The sample holds a few counts of this clonotype. The V and J genes are TRBV7-8 and TRBJ2-1; TRBD2 aligns across 7 bases. The CDR3 spans 16 residues. Trimming at V came to 5 bases and at J to 4 bases, leaving 11 bases not matched to a gene. In germline, CDR1 is SGHVS, CDR2 FQNEAQ. The CDR3: CASSRFVGRGYNEQFF. CDR3 sequence (DNA): TGTGCCAGCAGCCGGTTTGTCGGGCGGGGGTACAATGAGCAGTTCTTC. Together with reference TRBV7-8 and TRBJ2-1, the CDR3 gives the full variable domain: GAGVSQSPRYKVAKRGQDVALRCDPISGHVSLFWYQQALGQGPEFLTYFQNEAQLDKSGLPSDRFFAERPEGSVSTLKIQRTQQEDSAVYLCASSRFVGRGYNEQFFGPGTRLTVL.

The sample holds one count of this clonotype. J is TRBJ2-7 and V is TRBV20-1; D tentatively reads TRBD1 or TRBD2 (5 bases each). Germline V gene sequence: CDR1 DFQATT, CDR2 SNEGSKA (reference sequence). CDR3 size: 14 residues. Trimming took 1 base from V and 6 from J, leaving 16 bases between them. The chain's CDR3 is CSARGGADSGEQYF. The CDR3 DNA reads as TGCAGTGCTAGAGGTGGGGCGGACTCCGGCGAGCAGTACTTC.

This clonotype was counted a few times. The V call is TRBV7-2, the J call TRBJ1-5, with D hard to call. Germline assignment: CDR1 SGHTA and CDR2 FQGNSA. The germline V and J ends were trimmed by 1 base and 9 bases, with 16 bases remaining between them. The CDR3 spans 15 residues. CDR3 bases: TGTGCCAGCAGCTTAGACGCTTCGGGCGATCGGCCCCAGCATTTT. Its translation: CASSLDASGDRPQHF.

This clonotype was observed a few times. This chain uses TRBV12-3 or TRBV12-4 with TRBJ2-7, with TRBD1 as a possible D gene (6 bases). This CDR3 contains 13 residues. V lost 5 bases and J 7 bases, leaving 15 bases between the germline ends. Here the CDR3 reads CASSLTGFGEQYF. CDR3 DNA: TGTGCCAGCAGTCTGACAGGTTTTGGGGAGCAGTACTTC.

This rearrangement joins TRBV12-3 or TRBV12-4 to TRBJ2-1; D is unclear. The CDR3 is 12 amino acids. The ends were cut back, 6 bases at V and 11 bases at J, with 14 bases in the middle. The CDR3 bases are TGTGCCAGCAGCCCAGACGGGCCCCAGCAGTTCTTC. Its protein product is CASSPDGPQQFF.

This clonotype was observed many times. This chain links TRBV7-9 with TRBJ1-1, with no clear D. V was trimmed by 1 base and J by 8 bases, leaving 11 bases between them. Germline V gene sequence: CDR1 SEHNR, CDR2 FQNEAQ (reference sequence). This CDR3 region has 13 residues. The CDR3 loop reads CASSLGPALEAFF. In DNA, the CDR3 is TGTGCCAGCAGCTTAGGGCCAGCACTCGAAGCTTTCTTT.

In this sample, this clonotype turned up a few times. The chain has TRBV28 and TRBJ2-7, with 8 nucleotides matching TRBD2. The V gene end was trimmed by 6 bases and the J gene end by 5 bases; junction bases not matched to a gene: 9. Germline CDR1 and CDR2: MDHEN and SYDVKM. The CDR3 is 14 amino acids. CDR3 sequence reads: CASRAPGGGNEQYF. CDR3 nucleotide sequence: TGTGCCAGCAGGGCCCCGGGGGGGGGAAACGAGCAGTACTTC.

V gene TRBV6-6 combines with J gene TRBJ2-7; 10 bases fit TRBD2. The germline gives CDR1 MNHNY, CDR2 SVGAGI (reference sequence). This CDR3 is built from 15 residues. V shed 2 bases, J shed 4 bases, and the junction held 5 bases outside the gene matches. The CDR3 here is CASSYTSGARYEQYF. CDR3 bases: TGTGCCAGCAGTTACACTAGCGGGGCAAGGTACGAGCAGTACTTC.

The chain links TRBV7-8 to TRBJ2-1; perhaps D is TRBD1 or TRBD2 (5 bases each). Between the trimmed V and J ends, which lost 5 bases and 3 bases, there was a span of 20 bases. This CDR3 region has 17 residues. Looked up from germline, CDR1 is SGHVS and CDR2 is FQNEAQ. DNA of the CDR3: TGTGCCAGCAGCCCCCGGCCGTCGGGGCCCCTCTACAATGAGCAGTTCTTC. Protein: CASSPRPSGPLYNEQFF.

This chain joins TRBV27 and TRBJ2-1; 10 positions agree with TRBD1. The CDR3 covers 15 residues. CDR1 MNHEY and CDR2 SMNVEV come from the germline V gene (reference sequence). J gave up 9 bases and V 5 bases, and 10 bases lay outside the gene matches. The CDR3 DNA reads as TGTGCCAGCAGTGGGTGGACAGGGGGTTCGACTGAGCAGTTCTTC. Protein: CASSGWTGGSTEQFF.

This clonotype came up many times. The chain links TRBV7-9 to TRBJ1-5; possible D gene TRBD1, 5 bases. Germline lookup yields CDR1 SEHNR and CDR2 FQNEAQ (reference sequence). V was cut by 6 bases and J by 0 bases, with 9 bases left in between. The CDR3 has 14 amino acids. The CDR3 DNA follows: TGTGCCAGCAGTTCAGGACATAGCAATCAGCCCCAGCATTTT. Amino acid sequence: CASSSGHSNQPQHF.

CDR3 bases: TGCAGTGCTAGGGAACACTTGACAGGGTATGAGCAGTACTTC. Translating it yields CSAREHLTGYEQYF. This chain links TRBV20-1 with TRBJ2-7, with 7 nucleotides matching TRBD1. The CDR3 runs 14 residues. Germline-derived CDR1 and CDR2 are DFQATT and SNEGSKA (reference sequence). V gave up 3 bases and J gave up 7 bases; unmatched junction bases: 12.

This CDR3 is CASSPRQGGDYGYTF. CDR3 nucleotides: TGCGCCAGCAGCCCCCGACAGGGTGGGGACTATGGCTACACCTTC. The rearrangement joins TRBV4-1 to TRBJ1-2; 7 bases line up with TRBD1. The germline V gene has CDR1 MGHRA and CDR2 YSYEKL. V shed 4 bases and J 3 bases; nucleotides not matched to a gene: 8. The CDR3 loop spans 15 amino acids.

This clonotype came up a few times. The gene calls are TRBV11-2 and TRBJ2-7; D possibly matches TRBD1 or TRBD2 (5 bases each). CDR3 length: 14 amino acids. V lost 4 bases, J lost 2 bases, and 12 bases lay in between. Per the germline V gene, CDR1 is SGHAT and CDR2 is FQNNGV. The CDR3 region has the DNA TGTGCCAGCAGCTGGGGACGGAGTACCTACGAGCAGTACTTC. Protein: CASSWGRSTYEQYF.

The J gene is TRBJ2-7, the V gene TRBV4-1, with TRBD1 identical over 7 bases. With V trimmed by 4 bases and J by 3 bases, 9 bases remained unmatched. The CDR3 runs to 15 residues. In germline, CDR1 is MGHRA, CDR2 YSYEKL. CDR3 DNA: TGCGCCAGCAGCCTCCCGGGACAGAATTTCTACGAGCAGTACTTC. The encoded protein is CASSLPGQNFYEQYF.

The chain carries TRBV20-1 and TRBJ2-7; D unclear. The CDR3 is 15 residues long. V gave up 2 bases and J gave up 1 base, with 15 bases separating them. Germline V gene data show CDR1 as DFQATT and CDR2 as SNEGSKA (reference sequence). The CDR3 loop reads CSARISEYPSYEQYF. The CDR3 region has the DNA TGCAGTGCTAGAATCTCGGAATATCCGTCCTACGAGCAGTACTTC.

This clonotype has at least ten counts. This chain uses TRBV20-1 with TRBJ1-1; no definite D call. V lost 0 bases, J lost 0 bases, and 14 bases lay in between. This CDR3 is 16 amino acids long. CDR1 is DFQATT and CDR2 is SNEGSKA in the germline V gene (reference sequence). CDR3 bases: TGCAGTGCTAGAGATTTGGCGTCGACCATGAACACTGAAGCTTTCTTT. Protein product: CSARDLASTMNTEAFF.

Ten or more counts support this clonotype. The chain recombines TRBV7-9 with TRBJ2-1; 9 nucleotides agree with TRBD1. The CDR3 runs to 15 residues. Germline trimming cut 5 bases from V and 5 bases from J; bases unmatched to any gene: 7. Per the germline V gene, CDR1 is SEHNR and CDR2 is FQNEAQ (reference sequence). Here the CDR3 reads CASSNPRDRDNEQFF. CDR3 sequence (DNA): TGTGCCAGCAGCAACCCCCGGGACAGGGACAATGAGCAGTTCTTC.

This clonotype was observed a single time. V and J are TRBV5-1 and TRBJ2-7; 12 nucleotides agree with TRBD2. The CDR3 is 15 amino acids. The germline gives CDR1 SGHRS, CDR2 YFSETQ. The V segment lost 7 bases and the J segment 0 bases; nucleotides outside the gene matches: 5. The CDR3 spells CASGRLAGASYEQYF. CDR3 nucleotides: TGCGCCAGCGGCCGACTAGCGGGGGCCTCCTACGAGCAGTACTTC.

This clonotype was counted at least ten times. J is TRBJ2-1 and V is TRBV7-6; 7 bases agree with TRBD2. CDR1 SGHVS and CDR2 FNYEAQ come from the germline V gene. The CDR3 sequence is 18 residues long. Trimming cost V 5 bases and J 7 bases; bases outside gene matches: 20. CDR3 amino acids: CASSGAGGSILSSNEQFF. In nucleotides, the CDR3 is TGTGCCAGCAGCGGCGCCGGGGGGTCAATCCTCTCTTCGAATGAGCAGTTCTTC.

This clonotype was detected a few times. This chain links TRBV7-6 with TRBJ2-1; D is ambiguous. The CDR3 is 13 residues long. Trimming pared 9 bases from V and 3 bases from J, leaving 12 bases between. CDR1 SGHVS and CDR2 FNYEAQ come from the germline V gene. CDR3 coding DNA: TGTGCCAGTAGTCAACGGATCTACAATGAGCAGTTCTTC. This gives the protein CASSQRIYNEQFF. Combining the CDR3 with reference TRBV7-6 and TRBJ2-1 gives the whole variable domain GAGVSQSPRYKVTKRGQDVALRCDPISGHVSLYWYRQALGQGPEFLTYFNYEAQQDKSGLPNDRFSAERPEGSISTLTIQRTEQRDSAMYRCASSQRIYNEQFFGPGTRLTVL.

This chain uses TRBV2 with TRBJ2-7; the match to TRBD2 covers 7 bases. J was trimmed by 6 bases and V by 3 bases; bases with no gene match: 5. The CDR3 covers 13 residues. Germline assignment: CDR1 SNHLY and CDR2 FYNNEI. The CDR3 sequence is CASSDHGRFEQYF. CDR3 DNA: TGTGCCAGCAGTGATCACGGGAGGTTCGAGCAGTACTTC.

The V and J genes are TRBV9 and TRBJ2-7; the D is unclear. Trimming pared 3 bases from V and 6 bases from J, leaving 13 bases between. The CDR3 is 13 residues long. The germline V gene encodes CDR1 SGDLS and CDR2 YYNGEE. The DNA for the CDR3 is TGTGCCAGCAGCGAGGCCCTCTTTGGCGAGCAGTACTTC. It yields the protein CASSEALFGEQYF.

The CDR3 DNA follows: TGTGCCAGCAGTGATCCGCCCGGGGAGCTGTTTTTT. This gives the protein CASSDPPGELFF. The V gene is TRBV2, the J gene TRBJ2-2; D is uncertain. The CDR3 loop spans 12 amino acids. Trimming left V 3 bases short and J 6 bases short, with 5 bases between. Germline CDR1 reads SNHLY; CDR2 reads FYNNEI.

This clonotype has ten or more counts. J is TRBJ2-3 and V is TRBV7-2; 9 nucleotides match TRBD1. With V trimmed by 5 bases and J by 1 base, 1 base remained unmatched. In germline, CDR1 is SGHTA, CDR2 FQGNSA. This CDR3 has 14 residues. The CDR3 bases are TGTGCCAGCAGCCGGGACAGGGGCACAGATACGCAGTATTTT. Its protein is CASSRDRGTDTQYF. Full variable domain (missing parts from reference TRBV7-2 and TRBJ2-3): GAGVSQSPSNKVTEKGKDVELRCDPISGHTALYWYRQSLGQGLEFLIYFQGNSAPDKSGLPSDRFSAERTGGSVSTLTIQRTQQEDSAVYLCASSRDRGTDTQYFGPGTRLTVL.

This clonotype was seen more than once but under ten times. This sequence joins TRBV6-6 and TRBJ1-2; no clear D. Germline V CDR1 and CDR2: MNHNY, SVGAGI (reference sequence). The CDR3 length is 17 residues. Trimming pared 4 bases from V and 0 bases from J, leaving 18 bases between. The CDR3: CASSSPGAYGTNYGYTF. The CDR3, as DNA: TGTGCCAGCAGTTCTCCGGGAGCCTACGGTACTAACTATGGCTACACCTTC.